This T cell receptor beta chain is drawn from a study of vaccination effects on CD4 cells after COVID-19. Study as a whole: The second dose preceded post-vaccine samples by a median of 72 days.

Only in-frame clones appear in the TCRdb table, and some are missing; sequencing was by immunoSEQ multiplex PCR. The top ten clones hold 5.5% to 6.5% of a sample with roughly 24,000 clones, over 60% of them seen once. CDR3 length: 11 residues. The V end was cut by 5 bases, the J end by 6 bases, with 8 bases between. The germline V gene has CDR1 SNHLY and CDR2 FYNNEI. Concerning this clone itself: Its antigen is unknown.

Viral peptide pools were used in the ViraFEST assay to expand antigen-specific CD4+ T cells, and sequencing came afterward. Once cultured for 10 days, the cells underwent separation to obtain CD4+ T cells. The vaccine given was either BNT162b2 or mRNA-1273, in two doses. No vaccinee had earlier SARS-CoV-2 infection, and nucleocapsid antibodies were negative. Wells containing roughly 1.8 million PBMC each were cultured with roughly 10 IU/ml IL-2 and approximately 10 ug/ml peptides. The TCR sequence derives from a human donor who received a COVID-19 vaccine. Some clones in this sample may be carry-over from other donors' samples. This specimen was CD4+ T cells from PBMCs cultured with SARS-CoV-2 spike peptides, taken after COVID-19 vaccination. The rearrangement uses TRBV2 and TRBJ2-7; D remains ambiguous. In nucleotides, the CDR3 is TGTGCCAGCAGTTCCGTCGGCGAGCAGTACGTC. This codes for CASSSVGEQYV.